The rows below give T cell receptor beta chains drawn from one sample of a study of blood T cell repertoires in COVID-19. Repertoires were generated with immunoSEQ multiplex PCR, while TCRdb's copy carries only in-frame clones and drops some. Of just over 300,000 clones detected, roughly 89% appear once; the ten largest clones hold 1.5% to 2%. The sample taken for sequencing was peripheral blood. The receptors shown here come from a woman younger than 45 with COVID-19, enrolled during active disease. CDR3s include the opening cysteine and the closing phenylalanine or tryptophan. Fields, in order: clone size, V gene, D gene, J gene, CDR3 DNA, CDR3 protein. D genes are given only for firm matches. Not every row has a clone size; where given, it reads once, few, many or a size class.

size: .
V: TRBV6-4
D: .
J: TRBJ2-1
DNA: TGTGCCAGCAGTCCATTAATAGGGGGTGACTACAATGAGCAGTTCTTC
CDR3: CASSPLIGGDYNEQFF

size: .
V: TRBV2
D: .
J: TRBJ1-4
DNA: TGTGCCAGCAGTACAGGGAAAACTAATGAAAAACTGTTTTTT
CDR3: CASSTGKTNEKLFF

size: .
V: TRBV6-1
D: .
J: TRBJ1-3
DNA: TGTGCCAGCAGTGAACGCAGGGTAGCTTCCATATATTTT
CDR3: CASSERRVASIYF

size: few
V: TRBV4-2
D: .
J: TRBJ1-5
DNA: TGTGCCAGCAGCCGGGAGGGCGGGGGCAATCAGCCCCAGCATTTT
CDR3: CASSREGGGNQPQHF

size: once
V: TRBV11-3
D: .
J: TRBJ2-1
DNA: TGTGCCAGCAGCTTAGGAGACAGCTACAATGAGCAGTTCTTC
CDR3: CASSLGDSYNEQFF

size: .
V: TRBV3-1/TRBV3-2
D: TRBD1
J: TRBJ1-1
DNA: TGTGCCAGCAGCCAAGATACGCTCCTAGGGACAGGGGGAAACACTGAAGCTTTCTTT
CDR3: CASSQDTLLGTGGNTEAFF

size: .
V: TRBV7-2
D: .
J: TRBJ2-1
DNA: TGTGCCAGCAGCCTTGGAGGGTGGGGAAATCGGGGCAATGAGCAGTTCTTC
CDR3: CASSLGGWGNRGNEQFF

size: .
V: TRBV29-1
D: TRBD1
J: TRBJ1-4
DNA: TGCAGCGTGGGAACCCGGGACAGGCTTACAACTAATGAAAAACTGTTTTTT
CDR3: CSVGTRDRLTTNEKLFF

size: .
V: TRBV18
D: .
J: TRBJ2-2
DNA: TGTGCCAGCTCACCAAAGAGGGCCACCGGGGAGCTGTTTTTT
CDR3: CASSPKRATGELFF

size: .
V: TRBV6-1
D: .
J: TRBJ1-1
DNA: TGTGCCAGCAGTGAAGAGGGAGGGGGCACTGAAGCTTTCTTT
CDR3: CASSEEGGGTEAFF

size: .
V: TRBV6-1
D: .
J: TRBJ1-5
DNA: TGTGCCAGCAGTGAAGCGCACGGGAGGAGCAATCAGCCCCAGCATTTT
CDR3: CASSEAHGRSNQPQHF

size: .
V: TRBV29-1
D: .
J: TRBJ1-1
DNA: TGCAGCGTTCAACAGGGTTCCGAAGCTTTCTTT
CDR3: CSVQQGSEAFF

size: .
V: TRBV2
D: .
J: TRBJ2-5
DNA: TGTGCCAGCAGTGTGGAGAAAGAGACCCAGTACTTC
CDR3: CASSVEKETQYF

size: once
V: TRBV30
D: .
J: TRBJ2-4
DNA: TGTGCCTGGAGTGTCCAGGCTTGGGCCAAAAACATTCAGTACTTC
CDR3: CAWSVQAWAKNIQYF

size: once
V: TRBV5-1
D: .
J: TRBJ1-1
DNA: TGCGCCAGCAGGTTAACGGTTGGGAACACTGAAGCTTTCTTT
CDR3: CASRLTVGNTEAFF

size: .
V: TRBV7-2
D: .
J: TRBJ2-3
DNA: TGTGCCAGCAGCTTAGGGACTATGGATACGCAGTATTTT
CDR3: CASSLGTMDTQYF

size: .
V: TRBV7-2
D: .
J: TRBJ1-5
DNA: TGTGCCGCCGGAGATTTGGGTGACAATCAGCCCCAGCATTTT
CDR3: CAAGDLGDNQPQHF

size: .
V: TRBV5-5
D: TRBD1
J: TRBJ1-1
DNA: TGTGCCAGCAGCCTAATCACCGGGACAGTGAACACTGAAGCTTTCTTT
CDR3: CASSLITGTVNTEAFF

size: once
V: TRBV5-5
D: TRBD2
J: TRBJ2-5
DNA: TGTGCCAGCAGCCCAGGGCTAGCGGGGGCTATGGAAGAGACCCAGTACTTC
CDR3: CASSPGLAGAMEETQYF

size: .
V: TRBV10-3
D: TRBD1
J: TRBJ2-1
DNA: TGTGCCATCGGCGGGACAGGGGCGATCAATGAGCAGTTCTTC
CDR3: CAIGGTGAINEQFF

size: .
V: TRBV4-1
D: .
J: TRBJ1-4
DNA: TGCGCCAGCTCTCAGCTGGGCCTCGCTAATGAAAAACTGTTTTTT
CDR3: CASSQLGLANEKLFF

size: .
V: TRBV19
D: .
J: TRBJ1-4
DNA: TGTGCCTCTGGGGCATACTATGAAAAACTGTTTTTT
CDR3: CASGAYYEKLFF

size: .
V: TRBV13
D: TRBD2
J: TRBJ2-7
DNA: TGTGCCAGCAGTCGGGGACTAGCGACCTACGAGCAGTACTTC
CDR3: CASSRGLATYEQYF

size: once
V: TRBV3-1/TRBV3-2
D: .
J: TRBJ1-3
DNA: TGTGCCAGCAGCCTTTCACGGGGAGATTCGGGAAACACCATATATTTT
CDR3: CASSLSRGDSGNTIYF

size: once
V: TRBV7-6
D: .
J: TRBJ2-1
DNA: TGTGCCAGCAGCTTGGGAGACCGCTACAATGAGCAGTTCTTC
CDR3: CASSLGDRYNEQFF

size: .
V: TRBV3-1/TRBV3-2
D: TRBD1
J: TRBJ1-3
DNA: TGTGCCAGCAGCCCGACAGGGACTGGAAACACCATATATTTT
CDR3: CASSPTGTGNTIYF

size: .
V: TRBV4-1
D: TRBD1
J: TRBJ2-3
DNA: TGCGCCAGCAGCCAGCGGGTCCCGGGACAGGGAACCACAGATACGCAGTATTTT
CDR3: CASSQRVPGQGTTDTQYF

size: once
V: TRBV28
D: .
J: TRBJ2-5
DNA: TGTGCCAGCAGTTTAACCGGGGAGACCCAGTACTTC
CDR3: CASSLTGETQYF

size: once
V: TRBV5-1
D: .
J: TRBJ2-3
DNA: TGCGCCAGCAGTCTTACTCCCTACACAGATACGCAGTATTTT
CDR3: CASSLTPYTDTQYF

size: .
V: TRBV5-6
D: TRBD1
J: TRBJ1-1
DNA: TGTGCCAGCAGCTCATTGATTTCAGGGGGCACTGAAGCTTTCTTT
CDR3: CASSSLISGGTEAFF

size: few
V: TRBV10-3
D: .
J: TRBJ1-5
DNA: TGTGCCATCAGTGAGGGACAGAGGGATCAGCCCCAGCATTTT
CDR3: CAISEGQRDQPQHF

size: once
V: TRBV2
D: TRBD1
J: TRBJ1-4
DNA: TGTGCCAGCGGTTCACAGGGGGCCGGTGAAAAACTGTTTTTT
CDR3: CASGSQGAGEKLFF

size: .
V: TRBV9
D: .
J: TRBJ2-4
DNA: TGTGCCAGCAGCGTAGGGGCCCAATCACTAAACATTCAGTACTTC
CDR3: CASSVGAQSLNIQYF

size: .
V: TRBV9
D: TRBD1
J: TRBJ2-2
DNA: TGTGCCAGCAGCCTCCCGGACAGGGGGGTCGTCGGGGAGCTGTTTTTT
CDR3: CASSLPDRGVVGELFF

size: once
V: TRBV28
D: .
J: TRBJ2-2
DNA: TGTGCCAGCAGTTTTGTGCGGGCTGGGGACACCGGGGAGCTGTTTTTT
CDR3: CASSFVRAGDTGELFF

size: .
V: TRBV13
D: TRBD1
J: TRBJ2-7
DNA: TGTGCCAGCAGCCGTCAGGGACAGGGGCAGTACGAGCAGTACTTC
CDR3: CASSRQGQGQYEQYF

size: .
V: TRBV6-4
D: TRBD2
J: TRBJ2-1
DNA: TGTGCCAGCAGTCACGGGCTAGCGGGGGATGAGCAGTTCTTC
CDR3: CASSHGLAGDEQFF

size: .
V: TRBV19
D: .
J: TRBJ1-1
DNA: TGTGCCAGTAGTTCTCCGGGACAACCGAACACTGAAGCTTTCTTT
CDR3: CASSSPGQPNTEAFF

size: .
V: TRBV24-1
D: TRBD1
J: TRBJ1-2
DNA: TGTGCCACCAGTAGACCGGGACAGGGGGCGTATGGCTACACCTTC
CDR3: CATSRPGQGAYGYTF

size: .
V: TRBV6-5
D: TRBD1
J: TRBJ1-2
DNA: TGTGCCACCTGGACAGGGAACTATGGCTACACCTTC
CDR3: CATWTGNYGYTF

size: .
V: TRBV7-2
D: TRBD1
J: TRBJ2-7
DNA: TGTGCCAGCAGCACGATAGGACAGGGGCGGTACGAGCAGTACTTC
CDR3: CASSTIGQGRYEQYF